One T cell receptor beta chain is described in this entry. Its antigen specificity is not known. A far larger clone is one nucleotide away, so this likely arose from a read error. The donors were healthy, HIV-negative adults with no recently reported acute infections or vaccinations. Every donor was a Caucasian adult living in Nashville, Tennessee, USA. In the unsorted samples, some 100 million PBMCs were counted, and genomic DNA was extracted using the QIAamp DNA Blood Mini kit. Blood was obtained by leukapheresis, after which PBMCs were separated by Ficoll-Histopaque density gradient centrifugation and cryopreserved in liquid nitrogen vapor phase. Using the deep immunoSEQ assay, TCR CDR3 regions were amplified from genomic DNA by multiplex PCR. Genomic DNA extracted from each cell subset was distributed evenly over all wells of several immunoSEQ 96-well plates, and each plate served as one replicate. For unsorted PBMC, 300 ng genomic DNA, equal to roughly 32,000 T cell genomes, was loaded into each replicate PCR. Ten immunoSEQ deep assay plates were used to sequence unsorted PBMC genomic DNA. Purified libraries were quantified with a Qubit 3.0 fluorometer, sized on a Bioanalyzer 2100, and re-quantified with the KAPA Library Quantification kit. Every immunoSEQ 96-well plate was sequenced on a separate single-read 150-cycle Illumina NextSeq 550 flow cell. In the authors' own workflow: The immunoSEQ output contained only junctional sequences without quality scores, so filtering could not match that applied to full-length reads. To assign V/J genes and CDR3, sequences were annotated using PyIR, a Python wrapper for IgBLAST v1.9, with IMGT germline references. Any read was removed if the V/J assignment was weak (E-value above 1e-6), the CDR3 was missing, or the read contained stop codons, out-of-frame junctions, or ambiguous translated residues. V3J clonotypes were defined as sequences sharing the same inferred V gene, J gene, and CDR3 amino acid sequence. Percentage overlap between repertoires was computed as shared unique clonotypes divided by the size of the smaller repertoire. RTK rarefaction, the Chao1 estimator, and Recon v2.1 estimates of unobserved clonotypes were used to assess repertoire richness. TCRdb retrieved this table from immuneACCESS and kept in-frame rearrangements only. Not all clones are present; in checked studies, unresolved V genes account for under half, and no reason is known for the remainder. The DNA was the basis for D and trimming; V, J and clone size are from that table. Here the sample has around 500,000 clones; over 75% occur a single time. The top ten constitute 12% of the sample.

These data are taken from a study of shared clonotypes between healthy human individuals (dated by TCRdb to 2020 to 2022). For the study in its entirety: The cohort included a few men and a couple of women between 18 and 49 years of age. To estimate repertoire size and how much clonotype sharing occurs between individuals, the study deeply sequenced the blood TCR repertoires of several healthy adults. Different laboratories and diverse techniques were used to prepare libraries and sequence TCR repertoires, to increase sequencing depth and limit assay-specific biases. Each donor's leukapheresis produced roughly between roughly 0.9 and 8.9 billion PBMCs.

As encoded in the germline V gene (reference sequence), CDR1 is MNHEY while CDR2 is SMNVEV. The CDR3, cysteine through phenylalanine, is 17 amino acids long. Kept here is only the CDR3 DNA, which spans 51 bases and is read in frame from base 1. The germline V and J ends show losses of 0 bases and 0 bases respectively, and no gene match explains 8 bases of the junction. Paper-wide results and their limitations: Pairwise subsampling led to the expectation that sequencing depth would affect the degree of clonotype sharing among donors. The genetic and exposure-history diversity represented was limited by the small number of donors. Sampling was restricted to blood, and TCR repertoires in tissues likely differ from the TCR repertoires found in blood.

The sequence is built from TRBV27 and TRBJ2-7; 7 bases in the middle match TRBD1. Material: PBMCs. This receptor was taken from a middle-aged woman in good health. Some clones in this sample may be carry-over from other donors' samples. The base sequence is TGTGCCAGCAGTTTATCCAGGACAGGCTATAGCTCCTACGAGCAGTACTTC. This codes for CASSLSRTGYSSYEQYF.